Described below is a single TCR beta chain sequence and its context. The CDR3 loop spans 14 amino acids. The germline gives CDR1 KGHDR, CDR2 SFDVKD. Deletions cut 6 bases from V and 1 base from J, with 9 bases between. Original methodology: By means of reference gene primer amplification, nucleated cell counts were estimated. Produced via immunoSEQ multiplex PCR; TCRdb's table is partial and in-frame only. Clone size and the V and J calls come from that table; the DNA yielded D and trimming. The sample includes approximately 450,000 clones, around 89% of them seen just once. The data originate from a study of blood T cell repertoires in COVID-19. Background on the study: In each case, the material was cDNA or gDNA derived from T cells, B-cell-depleted T cells, or PBMCs.

Specimen: peripheral blood. This receptor was identified in a young woman with acute or convalescent COVID-19. The J gene is TRBJ1-5, the V gene TRBV24-1; D gene ambiguous. The CDR3 is CATSPSVSNQPQHF. DNA for the CDR3: TGTGCCACCAGTCCTTCGGTCAGCAATCAGCCCCAGCATTTT.